The clone carrying this T cell receptor (beta chain) has ten or more counts. These data belong to a study of T cells in Graves' hyperthyroidism and ophthalmopathy. Researchers took RNA transcripts and amplified the TCR beta CDR3 regions from them. The TCR CDR3 was amplified in a first-round RT-PCR using the HTBI primer set. TCRdb re-derived calls from the multiplex PCR reads in MiXCR, one entry per CDR3 protein. The table lists about 400,000 distinct CDR3 sequences, roughly an eighth of them singletons. Hyperthyroidism in the patients, aged 18 to 65, was newly diagnosed and under 2 months in duration. PBMCs came from around 9.7 ml fresh peripheral blood. This sequence was found in a woman aged 18-29 years with Graves' hyperthyroidism. Sequences were obtained from blood.

CDR3 DNA sequence: TGTGCCAGCGGGCAGGGAAACTCTGGAAACACCATATATTTT. It yields the protein CASGQGNSGNTIYF. This chain connects TRBV3-1 to TRBJ1-3, with D possibly being TRBD1 (5 bases). From germline, CDR1 is LGHDT and CDR2 YNNKEL (reference sequence). The CDR3 runs to 14 residues. Trimming took off 8 bases at V and 0 bases at J, with 11 bases between the two ends. The whole variable domain, filled in from reference TRBV3-1 and TRBJ1-3, reads DTAVSQTPKYLVTQMGNDKSIKCEQNLGHDTMYWYKQDSKKFLKIMFSYNNKELIINETVPNRFSPKSPDKAHLNLHINSLELGDSAVYFCASGQGNSGNTIYFGEGSWLTVV.